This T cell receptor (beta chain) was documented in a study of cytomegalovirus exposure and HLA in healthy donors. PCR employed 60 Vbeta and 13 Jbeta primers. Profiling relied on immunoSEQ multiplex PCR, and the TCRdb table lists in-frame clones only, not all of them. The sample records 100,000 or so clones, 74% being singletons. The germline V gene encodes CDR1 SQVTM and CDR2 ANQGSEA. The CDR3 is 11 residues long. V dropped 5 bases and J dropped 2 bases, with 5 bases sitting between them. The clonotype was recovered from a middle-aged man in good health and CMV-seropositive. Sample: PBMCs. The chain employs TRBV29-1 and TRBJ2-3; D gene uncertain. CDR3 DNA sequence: TGCAGCGTTATAGTCACAGATACGCAGTATTTT. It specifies CSVIVTDTQYF.